This TCR beta chain was identified during a study of T cell responses to AZD1222 COVID-19 vaccine. Study observations and caveats: At study baseline, merely five or six AZD1222 recipients were seropositive.

On this clone itself: Its antigen is not known.

Method: immunoSEQ multiplex PCR; TCRdb's copy keeps in-frame clones and lacks some. This repertoire shows more than 95,000 clones, roughly 91% found once; its top ten account for 6% to 8%. The germline V and J ends were trimmed by 3 bases and 3 bases, with 5 bases remaining between them. CDR3 length: 11 amino acids. CDR1 DFQATT and CDR2 SNEGSKA come from the germline V gene (reference sequence). The receptor's source is an adult who received the AZD1222 COVID-19 vaccine. The specimen was peripheral blood, collected 28 days after the second AZD1222 dose. The chain uses TRBV20-1 and TRBJ1-1; D is ambiguous. The CDR3 spells CSARRDTEAFF. CDR3 in DNA: TGCAGTGCTAGGAGGGACACTGAAGCTTTCTTT.